The 20 T cell receptor beta chains below were found in one sample sequenced in a study of blood T cell repertoires in COVID-19. Generated by immunoSEQ multiplex PCR, the TCRdb table keeps only in-frame clones and is missing some. The table shows approximately 290,000 clones, with 70% to 90% occurring only once. The sample taken for sequencing was PBMCs or T cells enriched from blood (not recorded which). Receptors originate from a woman in her twenties or thirties who had recovered from COVID-19.

The V gene is TRBV12-3 or TRBV12-4, the J gene TRBJ2-5, with TRBD1 matching over 8 bases. V lost 7 bases to trimming and J lost 7 bases; unmatched junction nucleotides: 2. The CDR3 covers 11 residues. This CDR3 is CASTQGGTQYF. The CDR3 DNA reads TGTGCCAGCACACAGGGGGGGACCCAGTACTTC.

This sequence joins TRBV27 and TRBJ1-6; D gene unclear. Trimming stripped 2 bases from V and 6 bases from J, with 8 bases between. CDR3 size: 14 residues. In germline, CDR1 is MNHEY, CDR2 SMNVEV (reference sequence). The CDR3 nucleotides are TGTGCCAGCAGTTTAAACGGGTTTAATTCACCCCTCCACTTT. Translation gives CASSLNGFNSPLHF.

The V call is TRBV4-2, the J call TRBJ2-5; 10 nucleotides match TRBD2. The CDR3 extends over 16 amino acids. V was pared by 4 bases and J by 1 base, with 6 bases of the junction left unmatched. The V gene's germline CDR1 is LGHNA and CDR2 YNFKEQ. The CDR3 here is CASSPDLAGGQETQYF. CDR3 coding DNA: TGTGCCAGCAGCCCGGACTTAGCGGGAGGCCAAGAGACCCAGTACTTC.

The gene calls are TRBV3-1 (or the pseudogene TRBV3-2) and TRBJ2-7, with 7 bases matching TRBD2. V lost 4 bases and J lost 6; bases outside the gene matches: 9. This CDR3 region has 14 residues. Germline values: CDR1 LGHDT, CDR2 YNNKEL (reference sequence). In DNA form, the CDR3 reads TGTGCCAGCAGCCCGGACGGGGGGAGGACCGAGCAGTACTTC. This encodes CASSPDGGRTEQYF.

A remark on this clone: Additional DNA sequences in this sample encode the identical CDR3. The rearrangement links TRBV7-9 to TRBJ1-1, with TRBD1 matching 7 bases. Germline V lookup: CDR1 SEHNR, CDR2 FQNEAQ (reference sequence). CDR3 size: 13 residues. The ends lost 2 bases at V and 3 bases at J; junction bases unmatched: 0. The CDR3 DNA follows: TGTGCCAGCAGCTTAACAGGGGACACTGAAGCTTTCTTT. It encodes CASSLTGDTEAFF.

The rearrangement joins TRBV3-1 (or the pseudogene TRBV3-2) to TRBJ2-5, with 8 bases identical to TRBD2. CDR3 length: 15 residues. Losses at the gene ends were 7 bases for V and 1 base for J; bases not matched to a gene: 8. Germline CDR1 is LGHDT and CDR2 is YNNKEL (reference sequence). CDR3 nucleotide sequence: TGTGCCAGCACCCGGGGACGGGGGGGCCAAGAGACCCAGTACTTC. Translation: CASTRGRGGQETQYF.

The chain employs TRBV19 and TRBJ2-2, with TRBD2 matching over 12 bases. The CDR3 has 15 residues. V lost 5 bases to trimming and J lost 5 bases; unmatched junction nucleotides: 3. Per the germline V gene, CDR1 is LNHDA and CDR2 is SQIVND (reference sequence). The CDR3 sequence: CASSLAGGLTGELFF. The DNA of the CDR3 is TGTGCCAGTAGTCTAGCGGGAGGGCTGACCGGGGAGCTGTTTTTT.

In DNA form, the CDR3 reads TGTGCCAGTAGTATACTGACAGGGCCTGGAAACACCATATATTTT. Its translation is CASSILTGPGNTIYF. The chain is built from TRBV19 and TRBJ1-3; 7 nucleotides agree with TRBD1. The CDR3 has 15 amino acids. Germline V CDR1 and CDR2: LNHDA, SQIVND (reference sequence). J gave up 2 bases and V 2 bases, and 3 bases lay outside the gene matches.

The chain uses TRBV11-2 and TRBJ2-1; TRBD1 is a possible D gene (6 bases). This CDR3 has 14 residues. Germline assignment: CDR1 SGHAT and CDR2 FQNNGV. Trimming pared 7 bases from V and 6 bases from J, leaving 16 bases between. For the CDR3, the DNA is TGTGCCAGCACCGCAGGGGCCGCCCGCAATGAGCAGTTCTTC. Residues: CASTAGAARNEQFF. Combining the CDR3 with reference TRBV11-2 and TRBJ2-1 gives the whole variable domain EAGVAQSPRYKIIEKRQSVAFWCNPISGHATLYWYQQILGQGPKLLIQFQNNGVVDDSQLPKDRFSAERLKGVDSTLKIQPAKLEDSAVYLCASTAGAARNEQFFGPGTRLTVL.

The chain has TRBV7-9 and TRBJ2-7; D ambiguous. Germline V lookup: CDR1 SEHNR, CDR2 FQNEAQ (reference sequence). The CDR3 consists of 15 residues. Trimming removed 1 base from V and 0 bases from J, with 10 bases in between. The CDR3 is CASSLEQTYSYEQYF. The CDR3 DNA follows: TGTGCCAGCAGCTTAGAACAGACCTACTCCTACGAGCAGTACTTC.

This chain links TRBV2 with TRBJ1-4, with D maybe TRBD1 (5 bases). Germline assignment: CDR1 SNHLY and CDR2 FYNNEI. The V end lost 10 bases, the J end lost 5 bases, and 17 bases lay between the germline ends. This CDR3 is 14 amino acids long. The CDR3 sequence is CAILAGEGNEKLFF. The CDR3 DNA reads as TGTGCCATTTTAGCTGGGGAGGGGAATGAAAAACTGTTTTTT.

This clone was seen only once. The chain links TRBV5-1 to TRBJ1-1, with D uncertain. Trimming stripped 4 bases from V and 3 bases from J, with 10 bases between. The CDR3 runs 13 residues. The V gene's germline CDR1 is SGHRS and CDR2 YFSETQ. The CDR3 here is CASSRVGDTEAFF. Here the CDR3 DNA reads TGCGCCAGCAGCCGGGTGGGTGACACTGAAGCTTTCTTT.

The chain links TRBV2 to TRBJ2-3; no reliable D call. The CDR3 loop spans 13 amino acids. Germline loops: CDR1 SNHLY, CDR2 FYNNEI. The V end was cut by 6 bases, the J end by 5 bases, with 12 bases between. The CDR3 region is CASRAASEDTQYF. In nucleotides, the CDR3 is TGTGCCAGCAGGGCGGCTAGTGAAGATACGCAGTATTTT.

This clone counts as medium-sized. Other DNA variants within this sample encode the same CDR3. The CDR3 reads CASSSGQPNTEAFF. The CDR3 DNA sequence: TGCGCCAGCAGCTCCGGACAGCCGAACACTGAAGCTTTCTTT. The V and J genes are TRBV5-1 and TRBJ1-1; D is perhaps TRBD1 (6 bases). Germline-derived CDR1 and CDR2 are SGHRS and YFSETQ. This CDR3 spans 14 amino acids. Trimming took 3 bases from V and 1 from J, leaving 10 bases between them.

This clone was seen once. The chain joins TRBV10-2 to TRBJ2-7; TRBD1 matches at 10 bases. With V trimmed by 5 bases and J by 6 bases, 10 bases remained unmatched. This CDR3 is 15 amino acids long. Germline CDR1 WSHSY, CDR2 SAAADI. The chain's CDR3 is CASSKRSGQGSEQYF. The CDR3 DNA sequence: TGCGCCAGCAGTAAGAGGTCGGGACAGGGGTCCGAGCAGTACTTC.

The chain employs TRBV4-1 and TRBJ1-4; the match to TRBD1 covers 9 bases. Germline V gene data show CDR1 as MGHRA and CDR2 as YSYEKL. The CDR3 has 18 residues. J lost 0 bases, V lost 2 bases, and 7 bases had no gene match. CDR3: CASSQTPGQGSTNEKLFF. The CDR3 nucleotides are TGCGCCAGCAGCCAAACCCCGGGACAGGGTTCAACTAATGAAAAACTGTTTTTT.

About this clone: Other nucleotide sequences in the sample specify the same CDR3. The J gene is TRBJ2-1, the V gene TRBV5-1; D perhaps matches TRBD1 (6 bases). The CDR3 is 17 residues long. Per germline, CDR1 SGHRS and CDR2 YFSETQ. The V end was cut by 0 bases, the J end by 6 bases, with 19 bases between. The CDR3: CASSLGGWGRQANEQFF. The CDR3 DNA reads TGCGCCAGCAGCTTGGGGGGGTGGGGGCGGCAAGCCAATGAGCAGTTCTTC. Full variable domain (missing parts from reference TRBV5-1 and TRBJ2-1): KAGVTQTPRYLIKTRGQQVTLSCSPISGHRSVSWYQQTPGQGLQFLFEYFSETQRNKGNFPGRFSGRQFSNSRSEMNVSTLELGDSALYLCASSLGGWGRQANEQFFGPGTRLTVL.

The genes are TRBV10-2 and TRBJ2-5; 9 positions match TRBD2. This CDR3 comprises 15 residues. Germline CDR1 is WSHSY and CDR2 is SAAADI. With 4 bases clipped from V and 2 bases from J, the junction kept 5 bases outside the gene matches. For the CDR3, the DNA is TGCGCCAGCAGTGCAGTAGCGGGGGTTCAAGAGACCCAGTACTTC. As protein: CASSAVAGVQETQYF.

This chain uses TRBV5-4 with TRBJ1-6; D is perhaps TRBD1 (5 bases). The CDR3 runs 16 residues. The germline V gene encodes CDR1 SGHNT and CDR2 YYREEE (reference sequence). Trimming shortened V by 4 bases and J by 6 bases, and 17 bases separated the two germline ends. The CDR3 DNA sequence: TGTGCCAGCAGCGCGGGGGGAGTGAGTAGTAATTCACCCCTCCACTTT. This gives the protein CASSAGGVSSNSPLHF.

This chain links TRBV5-1 with TRBJ1-3; D possibly corresponds to TRBD1 (6 bases). Deletions cut 4 bases from V and 1 base from J, with 12 bases between. The CDR3 is made up of 15 amino acids. Germline V gene data show CDR1 as SGHRS and CDR2 as YFSETQ. CDR3 bases: TGCGCCAGCAGCACGGACACAGGGTCTGGAAACACCATATATTTT. Amino acid sequence: CASSTDTGSGNTIYF.